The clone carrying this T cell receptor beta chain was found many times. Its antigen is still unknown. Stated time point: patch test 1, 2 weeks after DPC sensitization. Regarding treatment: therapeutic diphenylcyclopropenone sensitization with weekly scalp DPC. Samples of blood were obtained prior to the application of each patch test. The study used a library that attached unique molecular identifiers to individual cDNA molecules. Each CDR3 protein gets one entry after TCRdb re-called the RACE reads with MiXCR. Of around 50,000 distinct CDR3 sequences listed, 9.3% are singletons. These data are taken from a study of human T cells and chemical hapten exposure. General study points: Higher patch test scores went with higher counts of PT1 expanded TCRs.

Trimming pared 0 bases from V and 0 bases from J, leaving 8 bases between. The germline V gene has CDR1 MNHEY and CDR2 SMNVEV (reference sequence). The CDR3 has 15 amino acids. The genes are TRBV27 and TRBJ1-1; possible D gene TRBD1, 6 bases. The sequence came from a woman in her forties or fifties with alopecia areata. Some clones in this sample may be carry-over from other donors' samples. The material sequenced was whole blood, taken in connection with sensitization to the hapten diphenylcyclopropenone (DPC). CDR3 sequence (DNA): TGTGCCAGCAGTTTATCGGGGACAATGAACACTGAAGCTTTCTTT. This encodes CASSLSGTMNTEAFF.